This TCR beta chain derives from a study of blood T cell repertoires in COVID-19 (dated by TCRdb to about 2020). Regarding the complete study: The collaborator samples originated in the United States, Italy and Spain and spanned the acute and convalescent phases of COVID-19. The prospective study material was composed of cDNA or gDNA derived from T cells, B-cell-depleted T cells, or PBMCs. The dataset comprised deeply sampled blood TCRbeta repertoires from subjects exposed to, actively infected with, or recovered from COVID-19. A freely available public database, intended as a resource for researchers studying the immune response to SARS-CoV-2, is where the repertoires were released. The samples were drawn from two sources: the first 160 participants of the ongoing ImmuneRACE study, and 950 to 1,500 subjects contributed by 6 global collaborators. The sample metadata nearly always contained a de-identified subject ID, COVID-19 status, age in years and sex. Where HLA class I and class II types were available, the types were taken from metadata supplied by the sample provider, not from assay-based typing.

TCRbeta CDR3 regions were amplified from genomic DNA by means of the immunoSEQ Assay, a bias-controlled multiplex PCR. Per the original workflow: Within the assay, amplification of reference gene primers was used to estimate how many nucleated cells each sample contained. To quantify the absolute abundance of each unique TCRbeta CDR3 rearrangement, sequence reads were collapsed and filtered. For each sample, productive Simpson clonality was calculated as the square root of Simpson's diversity index across productive rearrangements. TCRdb limited this immuneACCESS table to in-frame rearrangements with V and J called. A share of clones is missing; checked studies link under half to unresolved V genes, and the rest is unexplained. V, J and clone size are those of that table, while D and trimming were read from the DNA. The sample includes more than 200,000 clones, with 70% to 90% observed a single time. The ten top clones hold roughly a tenth of the sample.

Collaborating institutions collected whole blood in K2EDTA tubes following their own protocols. For TCRbeta analysis, collaborator samples were shipped as frozen whole blood, as isolated PBMCs, or as DNA extracted from either sample type. Broad study findings and their caveats: Clinical and demographic metadata were provided uncurated, with the amount varying by source and participant.

Trimming removed 3 bases from V and 11 bases from J, leaving 14 bases between the germline ends. CDR1 and CDR2 were assigned from the germline V gene as SGHTA and FQGNSA. The CDR3, cysteine through phenylalanine, is 14 amino acids long. The read is trimmed to its CDR3 DNA, 42 bases read in frame from base 1. On this clone itself: This clone's antigen is unknown. Base qualities are not at hand, and no much larger clone is one base apart.

The sample consisted of peripheral blood. This receptor chain uses TRBV7-2 and TRBJ1-6, with a weak D call of TRBD1 (5 bases match). The source is a woman older than 75 with acute or convalescent COVID-19. The nucleotide sequence reads as follows: TGTGCCAGCAGCTTGGGGCTTCTCGAGGCACCCCTCCACTTT. Its translation is CASSLGLLEAPLHF.